This paragraph reports one TCR beta chain. The antigen is undetermined. The entry originates in a study of cytomegalovirus exposure and HLA in healthy donors. Study-wide points: Analysis was carried out at a later point, and it linked a missense DCLRE1C variant to TCR beta V- and J-gene trimming. Presence/absence analyses supposed approximately even sequencing depth among donors. There were several of the most significant clusters that appeared linked to common viral pathogens in a later analysis.

The PCR ran on 60 Vbeta and 13 Jbeta primers. The assay was immunoSEQ multiplex PCR, and TCRdb's table has in-frame clones only and misses some. The profile shows 150,000 or so clones, around three quarters of them singletons. The receptor was derived from a man between 40 and 49 years old in good health and CMV-seropositive. Specimen: PBMCs.

The CDR3 reads CASSARQFLSYEQYF. For the CDR3, the DNA is TGTGCCAGCAGTGCCAGACAGTTCTTATCCTACGAGCAGTACTTC. V usage is TRBV6-4 and J usage is TRBJ2-7; D is possibly TRBD1 (5 bases). The ends were cut back, 4 bases at V and 1 base at J, with 14 bases in the middle. Germline-derived CDR1 and CDR2 are MRHNA and SNTAGT. The CDR3 is 15 amino acids.